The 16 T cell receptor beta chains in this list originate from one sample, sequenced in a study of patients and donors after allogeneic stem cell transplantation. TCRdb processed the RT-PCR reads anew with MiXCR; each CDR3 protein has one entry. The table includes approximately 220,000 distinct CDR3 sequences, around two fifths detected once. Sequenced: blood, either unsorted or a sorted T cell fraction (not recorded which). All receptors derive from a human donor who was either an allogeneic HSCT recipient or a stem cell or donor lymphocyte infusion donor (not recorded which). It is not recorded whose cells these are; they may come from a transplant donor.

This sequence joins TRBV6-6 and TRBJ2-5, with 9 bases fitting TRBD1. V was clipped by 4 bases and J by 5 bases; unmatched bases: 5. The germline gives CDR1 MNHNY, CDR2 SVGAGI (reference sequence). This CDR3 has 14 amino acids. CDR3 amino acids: CASSSVDRGETQYF. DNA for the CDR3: TGTGCCAGCAGTTCCGTAGACAGGGGGGAGACCCAGTACTTC.

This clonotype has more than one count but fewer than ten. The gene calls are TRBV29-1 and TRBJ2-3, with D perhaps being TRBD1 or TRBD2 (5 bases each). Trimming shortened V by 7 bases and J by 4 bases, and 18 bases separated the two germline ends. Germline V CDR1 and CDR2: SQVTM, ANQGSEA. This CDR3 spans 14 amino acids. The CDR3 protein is CSGGRGRSSDTQYF. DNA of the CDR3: TGCAGCGGGGGCCGGGGAAGGTCATCAGATACGCAGTATTTT.

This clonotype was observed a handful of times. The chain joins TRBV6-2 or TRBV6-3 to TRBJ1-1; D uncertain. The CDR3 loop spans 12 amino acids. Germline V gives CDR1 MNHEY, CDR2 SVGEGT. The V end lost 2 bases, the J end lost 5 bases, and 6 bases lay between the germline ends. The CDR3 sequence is CASSYGITEAFF. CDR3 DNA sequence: TGTGCCAGCAGTTACGGAATAACTGAAGCTTTCTTT.

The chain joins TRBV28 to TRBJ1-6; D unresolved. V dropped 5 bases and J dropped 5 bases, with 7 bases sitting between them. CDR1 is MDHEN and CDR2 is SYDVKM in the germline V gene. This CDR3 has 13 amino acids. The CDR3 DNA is TGTGCCAGCAGTCCCCGCCATAATTCACCCCTCCACTTT. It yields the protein CASSPRHNSPLHF. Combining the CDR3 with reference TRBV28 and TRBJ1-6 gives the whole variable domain DVKVTQSSRYLVKRTGEKVFLECVQDMDHENMFWYRQDPGLGLRLIYFSYDVKMKEKGDIPEGYSVSREKKERFSLILESASTNQTSMYLCASSPRHNSPLHFGNGTRLTVT.

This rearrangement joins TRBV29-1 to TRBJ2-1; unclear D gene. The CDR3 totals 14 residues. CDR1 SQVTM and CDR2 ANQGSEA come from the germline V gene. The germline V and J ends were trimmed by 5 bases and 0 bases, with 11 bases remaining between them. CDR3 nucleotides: TGCAGCGTTCCGCCCAGGAGCTCCTACAATGAGCAGTTCTTC. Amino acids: CSVPPRSSYNEQFF.

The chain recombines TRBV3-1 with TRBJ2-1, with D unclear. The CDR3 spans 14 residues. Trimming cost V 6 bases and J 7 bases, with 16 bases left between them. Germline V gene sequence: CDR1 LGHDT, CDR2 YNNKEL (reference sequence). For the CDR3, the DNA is TGTGCCAGCAGTAGGCTATCCGAGGCGAATGAGCAGTTCTTC. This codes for CASSRLSEANEQFF.

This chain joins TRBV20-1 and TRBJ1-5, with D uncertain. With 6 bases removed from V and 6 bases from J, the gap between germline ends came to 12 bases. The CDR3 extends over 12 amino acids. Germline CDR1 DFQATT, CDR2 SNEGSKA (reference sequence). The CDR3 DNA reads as TGCAGTGCCCTGGACTCGACTCAGCCCCAGCATTTT. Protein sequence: CSALDSTQPQHF.

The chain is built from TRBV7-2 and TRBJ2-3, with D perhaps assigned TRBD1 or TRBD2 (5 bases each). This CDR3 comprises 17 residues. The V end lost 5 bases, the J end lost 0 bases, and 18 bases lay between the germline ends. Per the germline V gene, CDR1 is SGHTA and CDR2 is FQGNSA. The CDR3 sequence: CASSQVWGGPSTDTQYF. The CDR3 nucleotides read TGTGCCAGCAGCCAAGTCTGGGGCGGGCCCAGCACAGATACGCAGTATTTT.

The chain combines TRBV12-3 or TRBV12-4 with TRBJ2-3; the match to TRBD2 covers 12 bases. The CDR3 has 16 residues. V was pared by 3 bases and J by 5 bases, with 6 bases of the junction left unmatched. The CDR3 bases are TGTGCCAGCAGTTTCAGGCAGACTAGCGGGGGAGATACGCAGTATTTT. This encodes CASSFRQTSGGDTQYF.

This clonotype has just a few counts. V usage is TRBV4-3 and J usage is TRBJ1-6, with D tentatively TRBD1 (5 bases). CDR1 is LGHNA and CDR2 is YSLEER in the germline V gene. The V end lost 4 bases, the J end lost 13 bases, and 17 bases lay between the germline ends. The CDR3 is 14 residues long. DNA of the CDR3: TGCGCCAGCAGCCTGGGACGGATGGGGTGGCCCCTCCACTTT. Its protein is CASSLGRMGWPLHF.

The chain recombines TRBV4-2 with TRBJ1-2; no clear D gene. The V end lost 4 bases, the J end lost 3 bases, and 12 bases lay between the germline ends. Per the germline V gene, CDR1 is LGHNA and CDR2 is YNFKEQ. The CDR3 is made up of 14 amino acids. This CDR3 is CASSRPDGYYGYTF. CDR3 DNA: TGTGCCAGCAGCCGCCCCGACGGCTACTATGGCTACACCTTC.

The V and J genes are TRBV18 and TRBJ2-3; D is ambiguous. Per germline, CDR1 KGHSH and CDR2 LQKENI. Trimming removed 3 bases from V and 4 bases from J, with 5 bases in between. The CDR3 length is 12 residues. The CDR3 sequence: CASSPTPDTQYF. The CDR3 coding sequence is TGTGCCAGCTCACCCACCCCAGATACGCAGTATTTT.

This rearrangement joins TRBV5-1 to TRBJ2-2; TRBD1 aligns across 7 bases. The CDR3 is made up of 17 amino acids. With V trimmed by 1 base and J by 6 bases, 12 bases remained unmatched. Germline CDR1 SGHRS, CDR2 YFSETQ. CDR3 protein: CASSLRPRDSSAGELFF. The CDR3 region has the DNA TGCGCCAGCAGCTTGAGGCCAAGGGACAGCTCGGCCGGGGAGCTGTTTTTT.

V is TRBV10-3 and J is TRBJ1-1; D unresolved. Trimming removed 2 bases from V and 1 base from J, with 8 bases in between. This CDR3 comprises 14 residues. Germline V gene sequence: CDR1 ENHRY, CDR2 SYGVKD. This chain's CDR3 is CAISEERRNTEAFF. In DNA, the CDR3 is TGTGCCATCAGTGAGGAGCGGAGGAACACTGAAGCTTTCTTT.

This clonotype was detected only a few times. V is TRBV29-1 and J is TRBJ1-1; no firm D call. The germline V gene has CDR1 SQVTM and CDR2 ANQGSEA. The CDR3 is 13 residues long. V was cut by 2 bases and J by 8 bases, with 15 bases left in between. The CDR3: CSVEPPLNLEAFF. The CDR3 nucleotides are TGCAGCGTTGAACCCCCGCTGAATCTAGAAGCTTTCTTT.

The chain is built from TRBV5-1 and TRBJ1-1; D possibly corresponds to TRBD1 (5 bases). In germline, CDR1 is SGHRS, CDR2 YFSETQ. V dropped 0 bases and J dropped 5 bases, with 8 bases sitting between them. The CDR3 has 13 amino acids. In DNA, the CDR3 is TGCGCCAGCAGCTTGGAGGGGTGGACTGAAGCTTTCTTT. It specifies CASSLEGWTEAFF.